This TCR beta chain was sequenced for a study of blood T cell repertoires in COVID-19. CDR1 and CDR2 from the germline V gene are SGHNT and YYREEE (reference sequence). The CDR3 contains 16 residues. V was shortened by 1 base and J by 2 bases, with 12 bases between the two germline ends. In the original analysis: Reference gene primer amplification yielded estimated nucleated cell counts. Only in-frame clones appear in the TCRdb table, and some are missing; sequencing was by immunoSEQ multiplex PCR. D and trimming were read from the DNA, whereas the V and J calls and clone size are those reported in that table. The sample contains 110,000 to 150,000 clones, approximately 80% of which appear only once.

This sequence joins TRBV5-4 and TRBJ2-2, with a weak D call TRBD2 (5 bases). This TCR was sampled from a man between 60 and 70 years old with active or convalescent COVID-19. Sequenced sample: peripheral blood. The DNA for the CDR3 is TGTGCCAGCAGCTTGTTGTCAGCGGTTAACACCGGGGAGCTGTTTTTT. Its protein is CASSLLSAVNTGELFF.